A selection of T cell receptor beta chains follows, all from one sample in a study of shared clonotypes between healthy human individuals. The data were produced by immunoSEQ multiplex PCR, yet TCRdb's version contains in-frame clones alone and is incomplete. Of roughly 490,000 clones listed, around 80% are singletons. Sequenced: PBMCs. The receptors were gathered from a woman between 40 and 50 years old in good health. Some clones in this sample may be carry-over from other donors' samples. CDR3s include the opening cysteine and the closing phenylalanine or tryptophan. A D gene is named only where the DNA matches it firmly. Size is omitted from some rows. Given values are once, few, many or a class for expanded clones.

clone_size j_call d_call v_call cdr3_nt cdr3_aa
many TRBJ2-2 TRBD1 TRBV29-1 TGCAGCGTTGTTAGGACAGGAAACACCGGGGAGCTGTTTTTT CSVVRTGNTGELFF
. TRBJ2-3 TRBD2 TRBV5-1 TGCGCCACCCGGGAGGGAGCGGACACAGATACGCAGTATTTT CATREGADTDTQYF
few TRBJ2-3 TRBD2 TRBV4-2 TGTGCCAGCAGCCAAGCCCTAGCGGGAGCAGATACGCAGTATTTT CASSQALAGADTQYF
once TRBJ2-1 . TRBV7-2 TGTGCCAGCAGCTTAGCGGGAGGCCCCTACAATGAGCAGTTCTTC CASSLAGGPYNEQFF
. TRBJ2-2 . TRBV4-2 TGTGCCAGCAGCCAAGTCGGGGGAGCTATGAACACCGGGGAGCTGTTTTTT CASSQVGGAMNTGELFF
. TRBJ2-6 . TRBV15 TGTGCCACCAGCAGAGATTTGGGGGCTACTGGGGCCAACGTCCTGACTTTC CATSRDLGATGANVLTF
. TRBJ2-5 TRBD1 TRBV5-1 TGCGCCAGCAGCGTACAGGGGGGCCGGGAGACCCAGTACTTC CASSVQGGRETQYF
. TRBJ2-7 TRBD1 TRBV2 TGTGCCAGCAAGGAAGGACAGGGGCCCTTCGAGCAGTACTTC CASKEGQGPFEQYF
. TRBJ2-1 TRBD2 TRBV2 TGTGCCAGCAGTGAGGGACTAGCGGACTACAATGAGCAGTTCTTC CASSEGLADYNEQFF
. TRBJ1-3 TRBD1 TRBV18 TGTGCCAGCTCACCGGGACAGGACGGAAACACCATATATTTT CASSPGQDGNTIYF
. TRBJ2-3 . TRBV28 TGTGCCAGCAGTTTTGGCCCTGGGGGGGGCTCAGATACGCAGTATTTT CASSFGPGGGSDTQYF
. TRBJ2-1 TRBD1 TRBV9 TGTGCCAGCAGCGGCCGGGACAGAGGGCTGTTCTTC CASSGRDRGLFF
. TRBJ1-6 . TRBV10-2 TGCGCCAGTTCAGGGACGGGTAATTCACCCCTCCACTTT CASSGTGNSPLHF
. TRBJ2-3 TRBD2 TRBV5-1 TGCGCCAGCAGCTTGGTTCCGGTAGCGGGAGAGGGAGATACGCAGTATTTT CASSLVPVAGEGDTQYF
. TRBJ2-1 TRBD2 TRBV5-1 TGCGCCAGCAGCTTGAAGGGTTCGTCGGCGGGAGGGTTCTTC CASSLKGSSAGGFF
. TRBJ1-1 . TRBV13 TGTGCCAGCAGCTTAGGCCCGGTAGGGGCGGAAGCTTTCTTT CASSLGPVGAEAFF
few TRBJ2-3 . TRBV19 TGTGCCAGTAGTATCCCTGGAGGCCCGAGCACAGATACGCAGTATTTT CASSIPGGPSTDTQYF
. TRBJ1-5 TRBD1 TRBV6-1 TGTGCCAGCAGTGACCGGGACAGGGATCAGCCCCAGCATTTT CASSDRDRDQPQHF
. TRBJ2-3 TRBD2 TRBV4-1 TGCGCCAGCAGCCAGGAAACTAGCGGACACAGCACAGATACGCAGTATTTT CASSQETSGHSTDTQYF
. TRBJ2-5 TRBD1 TRBV28 TGTGCCAGCAGGGAGACAGGGGCCCTCGAGACCCAGTACTTC CASRETGALETQYF
. TRBJ2-3 TRBD2 TRBV5-1 TGCGCCAGCAGGCCTCTAGCGGATAGCACAGATACGCAGTATTTT CASRPLADSTDTQYF
. TRBJ1-5 . TRBV2 TGTGCCAGCAGCGGGACGGCGAACAATCAGCCCCAGCATTTT CASSGTANNQPQHF
. TRBJ2-1 TRBD2 TRBV27 TGTGCCAGCAAGGGACTAGCGGGACACAATGAGCAGTTCTTC CASKGLAGHNEQFF
. TRBJ1-1 TRBD1 TRBV6-1 TGTGCCAGCAGCGTCAGACAGGGAGGGGCTGAAGCTTTCTTT CASSVRQGGAEAFF
. TRBJ2-7 . TRBV18 TGTGCCAGCTCAACAGGGAACCCCTACGAGCAGTACTTC CASSTGNPYEQYF
. TRBJ1-2 . TRBV5-1 TGCGCCAGCAGCTTGGATCAGACATTCTATGGCTACACCTTC CASSLDQTFYGYTF
. TRBJ2-7 . TRBV5-1 TGCGCCAGCAGCTTGGGATTCGATAGCGACGAGCAGTACTTC CASSLGFDSDEQYF
. TRBJ2-7 TRBD1 TRBV2 TGTGCCAGCAGCACAGGGGGCGAGCAGTACTTC CASSTGGEQYF
. TRBJ2-1 TRBD2 TRBV30 TGTGCCTGGAGTGAGGTAGCGGGCTCCTACAATGAGCAGTTCTTC CAWSEVAGSYNEQFF
. TRBJ2-3 TRBD2 TRBV5-1 TGCGCCAGCAGGAGGGAGGGAGGGACAGATACGCAGTATTTT CASRREGGTDTQYF
once TRBJ2-7 . TRBV27 TGTGCCAGCAGTCTTCCCTACGAGCAGTACTTC CASSLPYEQYF
. TRBJ2-4 . TRBV25-1 TGTGCCAGCAGTGAATCAAGGAAGCAGGGTAGTACAGACATTCAGTACTTC CASSESRKQGSTDIQYF
. TRBJ2-7 . TRBV5-1 TGCGCCAGCAGCGCCGAGGGGGGACCCTACGAGCAGTACTTC CASSAEGGPYEQYF
. TRBJ2-2 . TRBV2 TGTGCCAGCAAACAGGAATCCACCGGGGAGCTGTTTTTT CASKQESTGELFF
. TRBJ2-1 . TRBV19 TGTGCCAGTAGCGATCAAAGTGGACAGTCAGGAATCTTC CASSDQSGQSGIF
. TRBJ2-1 . TRBV4-1 TGCGCCAGCAGCAGTGGCGGGATGGCGTACAATGAGCAGTTCTTC CASSSGGMAYNEQFF
. TRBJ1-4 . TRBV18 TGTGCCAGCTCCAGGGAGGGGACAAATGAAAAACTGTTTTTT CASSREGTNEKLFF
. TRBJ2-1 . TRBV10-3 TGTGCCATCAGCTCGTCTTTACCCGGGACGGCAAATGAGCAGTTCTTC CAISSSLPGTANEQFF
. TRBJ1-1 . TRBV5-6 TGTGCCAGCAGCTTGTCTACGGCAAACACTGAAGCTTTCTTT CASSLSTANTEAFF
once TRBJ2-7 . TRBV23-1 TGCGCCAGCAGTCAACTCCTCACCCTAGTTCCCAGCTCCTACGAGCAGTACTTC CASSQLLTLVPSSYEQYF
. TRBJ2-1 TRBD1 TRBV5-1 TGCGCCAGCAGCTTGGAGACAGGGGCCTACAATGAGCAGTTCTTC CASSLETGAYNEQFF
. TRBJ2-3 TRBD2 TRBV6-6 TGTGCCAGCAGACCGGGACTAGGTATCACAGATACGCAGTATTTT CASRPGLGITDTQYF
. TRBJ2-4 TRBD1 TRBV7-9 TGTGCCAGCAGCTCCCTGACAGGGTTGGTCAAAAACATTCAGTACTTC CASSSLTGLVKNIQYF
. TRBJ2-7 . TRBV20-1 TGCAGTGCTCGACAGTTAGTCGAGCAGTACTTC CSARQLVEQYF
. TRBJ2-3 TRBD2 TRBV10-2 TGCGCCAGCACGCGGACTAGCCCTACGCAGTATTTT CASTRTSPTQYF
. TRBJ1-1 . TRBV27 TGTGCCAGCATATCAAGGCTTCCAACTGAAGCTTTCTTT CASISRLPTEAFF
. TRBJ2-5 TRBD1 TRBV18 TGTGCCAGCTCACCGTCCGGGACAGCTAAAGAGACCCAGTACTTC CASSPSGTAKETQYF
. TRBJ2-5 TRBD1 TRBV29-1 TGCAGCGCATCGACGACAGGGGAAGAGACCCAGTACTTC CSASTTGEETQYF
. TRBJ2-7 TRBD2 TRBV5-1 TGCGCCAGCAGCTTGAGGCTAGCGGCCTCCTACGAGCAGTACTTC CASSLRLAASYEQYF
. TRBJ2-7 . TRBV19 TGTGCCAGTAGCCTCCTCAGGGGTTACGAGCAGTACTTC CASSLLRGYEQYF
. TRBJ2-5 . TRBV7-2 TGTGCCAGCAGCTTCACGGTCCAAGAGACCCAGTACTTC CASSFTVQETQYF
. TRBJ2-1 . TRBV14 TGTGCCAGCAGCCACACTAGTTTTTTCAATGAGCAGTTCTTC CASSHTSFFNEQFF
. TRBJ2-7 . TRBV11-2 TGTGCCAGCAGCTCCAGAGAAGGGGACTACGAGCAGTACTTC CASSSREGDYEQYF